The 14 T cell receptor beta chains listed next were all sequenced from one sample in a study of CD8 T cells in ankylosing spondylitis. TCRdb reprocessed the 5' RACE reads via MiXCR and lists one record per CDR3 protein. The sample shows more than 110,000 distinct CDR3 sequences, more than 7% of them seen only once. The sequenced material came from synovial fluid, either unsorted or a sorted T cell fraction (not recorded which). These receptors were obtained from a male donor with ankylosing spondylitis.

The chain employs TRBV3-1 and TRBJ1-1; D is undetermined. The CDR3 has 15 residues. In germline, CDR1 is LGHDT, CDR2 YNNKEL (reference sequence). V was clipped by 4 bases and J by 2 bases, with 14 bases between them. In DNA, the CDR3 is TGTGCCAGCAGCCGGATCGGACGGGTTAACACTGAAGCTTTCTTT. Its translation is CASSRIGRVNTEAFF. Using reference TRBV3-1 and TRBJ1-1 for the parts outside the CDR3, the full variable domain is DTAVSQTPKYLVTQMGNDKSIKCEQNLGHDTMYWYKQDSKKFLKIMFSYNNKELIINETVPNRFSPKSPDKAHLNLHINSLELGDSAVYFCASSRIGRVNTEAFFGQGTRLTVV.

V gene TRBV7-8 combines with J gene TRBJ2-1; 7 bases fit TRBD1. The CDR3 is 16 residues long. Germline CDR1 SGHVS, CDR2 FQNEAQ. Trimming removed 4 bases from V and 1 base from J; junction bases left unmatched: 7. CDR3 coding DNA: TGTGCCAGCAGCTACCGGCCGGGACAGTCCTACAATGAGCAGTTCTTC. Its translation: CASSYRPGQSYNEQFF.

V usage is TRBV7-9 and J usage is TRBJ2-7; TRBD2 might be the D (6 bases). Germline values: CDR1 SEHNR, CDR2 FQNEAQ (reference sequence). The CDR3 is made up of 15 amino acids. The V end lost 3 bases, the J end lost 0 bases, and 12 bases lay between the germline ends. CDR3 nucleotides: TGTGCCAGCAGCTTGGGGGAGGTTGGCTCCTACGAGCAGTACTTC. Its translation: CASSLGEVGSYEQYF.

CDR3 region: CAISDSGGQGVTQYF. CDR3 bases: TGTGCCATCAGTGATAGCGGGGGGCAGGGAGTGACCCAGTACTTC. The rearrangement links TRBV10-3 to TRBJ2-5; 10 nucleotides agree with TRBD2. The CDR3 contains 15 residues. V dropped 3 bases and J dropped 7; count of bases not matched to a gene: 8. The V gene's germline CDR1 is ENHRY and CDR2 SYGVKD.

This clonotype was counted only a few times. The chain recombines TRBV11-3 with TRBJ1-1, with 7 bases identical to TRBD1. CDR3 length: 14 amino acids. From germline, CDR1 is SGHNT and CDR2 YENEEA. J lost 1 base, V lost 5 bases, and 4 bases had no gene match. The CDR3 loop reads CASSKGQSNTEAFF. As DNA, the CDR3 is TGTGCCAGCAGCAAGGGACAGTCGAACACTGAAGCTTTCTTT.

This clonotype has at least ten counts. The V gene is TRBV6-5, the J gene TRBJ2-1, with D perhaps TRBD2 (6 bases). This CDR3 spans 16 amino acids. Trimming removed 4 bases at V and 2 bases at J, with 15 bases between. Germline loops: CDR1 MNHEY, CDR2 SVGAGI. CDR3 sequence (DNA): TGTGCCAGCAGTTGGGCTGGCGGGGCCGCCTACAATGAGCAGTTCTTC. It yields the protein CASSWAGGAAYNEQFF.

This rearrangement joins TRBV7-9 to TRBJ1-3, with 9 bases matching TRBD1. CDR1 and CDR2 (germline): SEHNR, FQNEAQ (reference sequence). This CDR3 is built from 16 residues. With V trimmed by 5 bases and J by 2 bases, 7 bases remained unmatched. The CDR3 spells CASSPTRDRAGNTIYF. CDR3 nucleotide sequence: TGTGCCAGCAGCCCCACACGGGACAGGGCTGGAAACACCATATATTTT.

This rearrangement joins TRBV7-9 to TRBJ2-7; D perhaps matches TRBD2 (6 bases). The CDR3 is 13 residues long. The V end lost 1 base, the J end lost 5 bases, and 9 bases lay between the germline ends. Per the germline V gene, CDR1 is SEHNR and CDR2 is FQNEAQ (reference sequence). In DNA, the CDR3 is TGTGCCAGCAGCTTAGAGGGAGGAAACGAGCAGTACTTC. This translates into CASSLEGGNEQYF.

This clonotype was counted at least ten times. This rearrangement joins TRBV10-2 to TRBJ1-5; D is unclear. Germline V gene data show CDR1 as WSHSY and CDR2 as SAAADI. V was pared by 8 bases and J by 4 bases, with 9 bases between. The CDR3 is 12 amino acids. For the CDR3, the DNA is TGCGCCAGCGGAGGAGCTAATCAGCCCCAGCATTTT. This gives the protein CASGGANQPQHF.

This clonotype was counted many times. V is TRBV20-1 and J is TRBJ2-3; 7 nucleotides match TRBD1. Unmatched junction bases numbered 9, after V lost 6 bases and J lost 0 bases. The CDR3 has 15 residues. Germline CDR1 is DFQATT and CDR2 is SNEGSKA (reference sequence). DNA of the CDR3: TGCAGTGCACCAGACAAGGGGGCCAGCACAGATACGCAGTATTTT. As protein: CSAPDKGASTDTQYF.

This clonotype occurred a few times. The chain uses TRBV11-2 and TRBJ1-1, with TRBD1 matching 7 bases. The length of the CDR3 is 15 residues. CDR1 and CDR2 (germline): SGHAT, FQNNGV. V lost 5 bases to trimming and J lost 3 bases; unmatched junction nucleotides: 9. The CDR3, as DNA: TGTGCCAGCAGCATCCAACGACAGGGCTACACTGAAGCTTTCTTT. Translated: CASSIQRQGYTEAFF.

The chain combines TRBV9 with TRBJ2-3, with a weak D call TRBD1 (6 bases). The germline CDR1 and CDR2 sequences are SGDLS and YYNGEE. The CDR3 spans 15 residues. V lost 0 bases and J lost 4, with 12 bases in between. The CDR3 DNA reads TGTGCCAGCAGCGTAGGAAGTGGGGGCTCAGATACGCAGTATTTT. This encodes CASSVGSGGSDTQYF.

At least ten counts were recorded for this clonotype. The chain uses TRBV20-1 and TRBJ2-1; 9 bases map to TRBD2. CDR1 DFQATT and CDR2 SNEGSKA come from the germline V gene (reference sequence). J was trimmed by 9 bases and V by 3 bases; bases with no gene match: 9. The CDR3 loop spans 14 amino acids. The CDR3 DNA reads TGCAGTGCTAGTTTGCGTCGAGCGGGAGGTGAGCAGTTCTTC. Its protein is CSASLRRAGGEQFF.

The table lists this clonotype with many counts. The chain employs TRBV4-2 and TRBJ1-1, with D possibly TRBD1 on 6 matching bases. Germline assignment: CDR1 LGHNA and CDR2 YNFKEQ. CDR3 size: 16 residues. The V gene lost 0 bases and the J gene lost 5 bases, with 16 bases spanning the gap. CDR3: CASSQDGGGGGTEAFF. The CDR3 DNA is TGTGCCAGCAGCCAAGATGGAGGAGGGGGTGGGACTGAAGCTTTCTTT.